This is a list of T cell receptor beta chains from one sample in a study of response to subunit inactivated influenza vaccine. Each CDR3 protein is one row after TCRdb ran MiXCR on the RT-PCR reads. The sample includes 280,000 or so distinct CDR3 sequences, about a fifth of them seen just once. This specimen was PBMCs from blood, taken less than 22 months after vaccination. The origin of the receptors is a man between 45 and 75 years old who received an inactivated influenza vaccine. Both conserved end residues are trimmed from each CDR3.

j_gene	v_gene	CDR3aa
TRBJ2-5	TRBV29-1	SVAGGALIVAGTQY
TRBJ1-5	TRBV10-1	ASRPRDNQPQH
TRBJ2-7	TRBV7-6	ASSPYLGYEQY
TRBJ1-4	TRBV2	ASRGSDEKLF
TRBJ1-1	TRBV20-1	SATPAAGNTEAF
TRBJ1-5	TRBV28	ASSFPPGTGSNQPQH
TRBJ2-1	TRBV7-6	ASTSGGAFSYNEQF
TRBJ2-1	TRBV18	ASSERQSGGRYNEQF
TRBJ2-7	TRBV5-1	ASTGPGVSYEQY
TRBJ2-4	TRBV6-2/TRBV6-3	ASSSQGVAKNIQY
TRBJ2-5	TRBV20-1	SAREGETQY
TRBJ1-3	TRBV4-3	ASSQDHIQGVGNTIY
TRBJ2-3	TRBV11-2	ASSPGLVPGLATDTQY
TRBJ2-3	TRBV29-1	SVVTWLAGNTQY
TRBJ1-2	TRBV7-8	ASSSDLNYGYT
TRBJ2-7	TRBV18	ASSPSASGNEQY
TRBJ1-5	TRBV24-1	ATSDSRSLQPQH
TRBJ1-3	TRBV20-1	SAQQGARGNTIY
TRBJ2-1	TRBV5-1	ASNPLSGLAGVNNEQF
TRBJ1-3	TRBV4-2	ASSQDRGNSGNTIY
TRBJ2-2	TRBV19	ASRNRGPNTGELF
TRBJ2-7	TRBV10-3	ATGGTGDPLTYEQY
TRBJ1-1	TRBV4-2	ASSQALMNTEAF
TRBJ2-2	TRBV7-2	ASSSTENTGELF
TRBJ1-5	TRBV28	ASSSRDIGWSQPQH
TRBJ2-3	TRBV5-1	ASSARGATDTQY
TRBJ2-2	TRBV20-1	SARDRGNTGELF
TRBJ1-2	TRBV20-1	SARDSFYGYT
TRBJ2-7	TRBV3-1	ASSQGDSEQY
TRBJ1-1	TRBV2	ASSSTVPGQRKDTEAF
TRBJ2-1	TRBV20-1	SARGSGNYNEQF
TRBJ1-1	TRBV5-5	ASSTRQGMSTEAF
TRBJ1-5	TRBV19	ASSIDRGGNQPQH
TRBJ2-5	TRBV2	ASMWAGEETQY
TRBJ2-1	TRBV12-3/TRBV12-4	ASSLVAAHEQF
TRBJ2-1	TRBV4-2	ASSQEGNNEQF
TRBJ1-5	TRBV28	ASSLKMISQPQH
TRBJ2-2	TRBV5-1	ASNAQGTNTGELF